A selection of T cell receptor beta chains follows, all from one sample in a study of blood T cells in healthy people across ages. TCRdb re-derived calls from the 5' RACE reads in MiXCR, one entry per CDR3 protein. Among fewer than 900,000 distinct CDR3 sequences listed, around 45% were seen once. Material: blood. These receptors all stem from a woman aged 60-75 years in good health. CDR3s include the opening cysteine and the closing phenylalanine or tryptophan. Each record gives: V gene, J gene, CDR3 protein.

>TRBV18|TRBJ2-7
CASSVTASGRYEQYF
>TRBV5-1|TRBJ2-1
CASSPQPRVLGNEQFF
>TRBV28|TRBJ2-1
CASSFLFREREQFF
>TRBV18|TRBJ1-5
CASSPRGDRAKDQPQHF
>TRBV5-6|TRBJ2-1
CASSLGPIATYNEQFF
>TRBV20-1|TRBJ1-1
CSPSRGGGTEAFF
>TRBV7-2|TRBJ1-2
CASSLMGAQGYTF
>TRBV19|TRBJ2-1
CASNTGGIRKWVNEQFF
>TRBV10-3|TRBJ2-7
CAIRGDVGAYEQYF
>TRBV20-1|TRBJ1-2
CSARESDRAAYGYTF
>TRBV6-4|TRBJ1-1
CASTTDGGTEAFF